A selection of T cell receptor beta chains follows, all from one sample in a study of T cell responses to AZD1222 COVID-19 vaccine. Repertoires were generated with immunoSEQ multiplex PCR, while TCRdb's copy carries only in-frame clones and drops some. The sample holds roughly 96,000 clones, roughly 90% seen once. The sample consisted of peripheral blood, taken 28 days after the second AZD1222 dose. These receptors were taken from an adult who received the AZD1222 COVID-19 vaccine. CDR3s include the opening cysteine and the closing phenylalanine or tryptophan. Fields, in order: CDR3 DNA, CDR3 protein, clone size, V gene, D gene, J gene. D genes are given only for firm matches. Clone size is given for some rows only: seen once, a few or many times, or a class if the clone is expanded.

CDR3nt: TGTGCCAACTCACAGACAGGGGTCGTCTACGAGCAGTACTTC; CDR3aa: CANSQTGVVYEQYF; abundance: .; v_gene: TRBV18; d_gene: TRBD1; j_gene: TRBJ2-7
CDR3nt: TGTGCCAGCAGCTTAGGGGGACAGGTTACCTACGAGCAGTACTTC; CDR3aa: CASSLGGQVTYEQYF; abundance: .; v_gene: TRBV13; d_gene: TRBD1; j_gene: TRBJ2-7
CDR3nt: TGTGCCAGCAGCGAGGGGACTAGCGGGGGCTACGAGCAGTACTTC; CDR3aa: CASSEGTSGGYEQYF; abundance: .; v_gene: TRBV9; d_gene: TRBD2; j_gene: TRBJ2-7
CDR3nt: TGTGCCAGCACTCCGGGACTCCACTACGAGCAGTACTTC; CDR3aa: CASTPGLHYEQYF; abundance: .; v_gene: TRBV5-6; d_gene: .; j_gene: TRBJ2-7
CDR3nt: TGTGCCAGTAGCTGGGGGGCCTTAGGGGCCAACGTCCTGACTTTC; CDR3aa: CASSWGALGANVLTF; abundance: few; v_gene: TRBV19; d_gene: .; j_gene: TRBJ2-6
CDR3nt: TGTGCCAGTAGTATAGTATTGGGGGGCGCGGGCAATCAGCCCCAGCATTTT; CDR3aa: CASSIVLGGAGNQPQHF; abundance: .; v_gene: TRBV19; d_gene: .; j_gene: TRBJ1-5
CDR3nt: TGTGCCAGCAGCTTAGAAGGAGTGGGCAACTCAGATACGCAGTATTTT; CDR3aa: CASSLEGVGNSDTQYF; abundance: .; v_gene: TRBV11-3; d_gene: .; j_gene: TRBJ2-3
CDR3nt: TGTGCCAGCAGCGGGGACAGGGTAAAGACTGAAGCTTTCTTT; CDR3aa: CASSGDRVKTEAFF; abundance: .; v_gene: TRBV6-4; d_gene: TRBD1; j_gene: TRBJ1-1
CDR3nt: TGTGCCAGCTGCCCAGGGGAGGGGGCCCATTATGGCTACACCTTC; CDR3aa: CASCPGEGAHYGYTF; abundance: .; v_gene: TRBV25-1; d_gene: TRBD1; j_gene: TRBJ1-2
CDR3nt: TGCGCCAGCAGCCCTTCTGGGGGCCAAGAGACCCAGTACTTC; CDR3aa: CASSPSGGQETQYF; abundance: .; v_gene: TRBV5-1; d_gene: .; j_gene: TRBJ2-5
CDR3nt: TGCGCCAGCAGCTTGGAGGGCAGGGACTTTGATCAGCCCCAGCATTTT; CDR3aa: CASSLEGRDFDQPQHF; abundance: .; v_gene: TRBV5-1; d_gene: .; j_gene: TRBJ1-5
CDR3nt: TGTGCCAGCTTTAGGGGGACAGTCCAAGAGACCCAGTACTTC; CDR3aa: CASFRGTVQETQYF; abundance: .; v_gene: TRBV21-1; d_gene: .; j_gene: TRBJ2-5
CDR3nt: TGTGCCAGCAGTTACACCCCGACAGGTCTGGACTATGGCTACACCTTC; CDR3aa: CASSYTPTGLDYGYTF; abundance: .; v_gene: TRBV6-5; d_gene: .; j_gene: TRBJ1-2
CDR3nt: TGTGCCAGCAGCGCCGATTTCGGAGCGGGAGGGCCGGTGTTTGGAGATACGCAGTATTTT; CDR3aa: CASSADFGAGGPVFGDTQYF; abundance: .; v_gene: TRBV4-2; d_gene: TRBD2; j_gene: TRBJ2-3
CDR3nt: TGTGCCAGCAGGCTCACGGACGGTAATTCACCCCTCCACTTT; CDR3aa: CASRLTDGNSPLHF; abundance: few; v_gene: TRBV11-2; d_gene: .; j_gene: TRBJ1-6
CDR3nt: TGTGCCAGCAGTTTAGAGGTAGTAAAGCCCCAGCATTTT; CDR3aa: CASSLEVVKPQHF; abundance: few; v_gene: TRBV12-3/TRBV12-4; d_gene: .; j_gene: TRBJ1-5
CDR3nt: TGTGCCAGCAGTTTATTAGGGACAGCCTTCTCTGGAAACACCATATATTTT; CDR3aa: CASSLLGTAFSGNTIYF; abundance: .; v_gene: TRBV27; d_gene: TRBD1; j_gene: TRBJ1-3
CDR3nt: TGCGCCAGCAGCGAGGACAGTGCCCCTTGGTTGAACACTGAAGCTTTCTTT; CDR3aa: CASSEDSAPWLNTEAFF; abundance: few; v_gene: TRBV4-3; d_gene: .; j_gene: TRBJ1-1
CDR3nt: TGCGCCAGCAGCTTGGAGAGTGGGAACACTGAAGCTTTCTTT; CDR3aa: CASSLESGNTEAFF; abundance: .; v_gene: TRBV5-1; d_gene: .; j_gene: TRBJ1-1
CDR3nt: TGTGCCAGCAGTTTATTGACGGCCACTAATGAAAAACTGTTTTTT; CDR3aa: CASSLLTATNEKLFF; abundance: .; v_gene: TRBV28; d_gene: .; j_gene: TRBJ1-4
CDR3nt: TGTGCCAGTAGGAGGGACAGCCGAGGGGGTCCCCTCCACTTT; CDR3aa: CASRRDSRGGPLHF; abundance: .; v_gene: TRBV19; d_gene: TRBD1; j_gene: TRBJ1-6
CDR3nt: TGTGCCAGCAGTTTCCAACAGGGAGAGGGTCAGCCCCAGCATTTT; CDR3aa: CASSFQQGEGQPQHF; abundance: few; v_gene: TRBV28; d_gene: .; j_gene: TRBJ1-5
CDR3nt: TGTGCCAGCAGCGTAGTACCCGCCCCGGGCGCGGGATCCAATGAGCAGTTCTTC; CDR3aa: CASSVVPAPGAGSNEQFF; abundance: .; v_gene: TRBV9; d_gene: .; j_gene: TRBJ2-1
CDR3nt: TGTGCCAGCCGTAGGGGCCCGATCCGGGAGACCCAGTACTTC; CDR3aa: CASRRGPIRETQYF; abundance: .; v_gene: TRBV27; d_gene: .; j_gene: TRBJ2-5
CDR3nt: TGTGCCAGCTCACCTTCCGGGACATATAGCACAGATACGCAGTATTTT; CDR3aa: CASSPSGTYSTDTQYF; abundance: .; v_gene: TRBV18; d_gene: .; j_gene: TRBJ2-3
CDR3nt: TGTGCCAGCACCTCAGGGTACGAGAGCTACGAGCAGTACTTC; CDR3aa: CASTSGYESYEQYF; abundance: .; v_gene: TRBV6-5; d_gene: .; j_gene: TRBJ2-7
CDR3nt: TGTGCCAGCAGTTACTACTCCTACAATGAGCAGTTCTTC; CDR3aa: CASSYYSYNEQFF; abundance: .; v_gene: TRBV27; d_gene: .; j_gene: TRBJ2-1
CDR3nt: TGTGCCAGCTCATCTTCACGGACAGGGTGGGCCTATGGCTACACCTTC; CDR3aa: CASSSSRTGWAYGYTF; abundance: .; v_gene: TRBV18; d_gene: TRBD1; j_gene: TRBJ1-2
CDR3nt: TGTGCCAGCCGAAGTCGGGAGTCCTATAATTCACCCCTCCACTTT; CDR3aa: CASRSRESYNSPLHF; abundance: .; v_gene: TRBV5-8; d_gene: .; j_gene: TRBJ1-6
CDR3nt: TGTGCCAGCAGTGAAGCGGGCAGATTCACTGAAGCTTTCTTT; CDR3aa: CASSEAGRFTEAFF; abundance: .; v_gene: TRBV2; d_gene: .; j_gene: TRBJ1-1
CDR3nt: TGTGCCAGCAGCACCGGAGCAGGGGGCTATGGCTACACCTTC; CDR3aa: CASSTGAGGYGYTF; abundance: .; v_gene: TRBV7-8; d_gene: TRBD1; j_gene: TRBJ1-2
CDR3nt: TGTGCCAGCAGTTACTCCGGAATTGATACGCAGTATTTT; CDR3aa: CASSYSGIDTQYF; abundance: once; v_gene: TRBV6-5; d_gene: .; j_gene: TRBJ2-3
CDR3nt: TGCAGTGCTAGAGATTGGAATGAGCAGTTCTTC; CDR3aa: CSARDWNEQFF; abundance: .; v_gene: TRBV20-1; d_gene: .; j_gene: TRBJ2-1
CDR3nt: TGTGCCAGCAGCTCCTCCGGCGGTTCCCAGCAGTTCTTC; CDR3aa: CASSSSGGSQQFF; abundance: .; v_gene: TRBV14; d_gene: .; j_gene: TRBJ2-1
CDR3nt: TGTGCCAGCAGTGAACCGGGGAAGGGTGCAGATACGCAGTATTTT; CDR3aa: CASSEPGKGADTQYF; abundance: .; v_gene: TRBV6-1; d_gene: .; j_gene: TRBJ2-3
CDR3nt: TGTGCCAGCAGCGGCGACGGGAAGACCCAGTACTTC; CDR3aa: CASSGDGKTQYF; abundance: .; v_gene: TRBV9; d_gene: .; j_gene: TRBJ2-5
CDR3nt: TGTGCCAGCAGCTTAGGGGGAACAGGGTTGGCTGCTGAAGCTTTCTTT; CDR3aa: CASSLGGTGLAAEAFF; abundance: .; v_gene: TRBV7-3; d_gene: .; j_gene: TRBJ1-1
CDR3nt: TGTGCCTGGGAATGGGCGCGGGGGGAAAAACTGTTTTTT; CDR3aa: CAWEWARGEKLFF; abundance: .; v_gene: TRBV30; d_gene: .; j_gene: TRBJ1-4